Detailed here is one T cell receptor (beta chain). The sample is drawn from a study of graft-versus-host responses after intestinal transplantation. Across the whole study: Every transplant recipient was induced with anti-thymocyte globulin, then maintained on tacrolimus and steroids for approximately three years. Study-wide results and caveats: Researchers found peak circulating GvH clone levels linked to early post-transplant HvG declines. The study found high graft-versus-host to host-versus-graft clonal ratios in allografts of patients with graft-donor T cell macrochimerism.

Irradiated, violet-dye-labeled stimulator cells, some 200,000 in number, were plated with some 200,000 CFSE-labeled responder cells. After the reaction, proliferating CFSE-low CD3+CD4+ and CD3+CD8+ responders were sorted. Sequencing was performed with immunoSEQ multiplex PCR; in TCRdb, only in-frame clones are kept and a portion is missing. The sample gives approximately 14,000 clones, roughly a third of which show up once; roughly 2.3% is in the top ten. This receptor was taken from a human patient who received an intestinal transplant. The sample was alloreactive CD8+ T cells from a mixed lymphocyte reaction culture, taken before intestinal transplant. This sample's subset: CFSE-low proliferating T cells sorted from roughly 6-day pre-transplant mixed lymphocyte reaction (GvH or HvG direction).

CDR3 coding DNA: TGTGCCAGCAGTGAAGCCGTAACAGGGGATATGTCTGGGGCCAACGTCCTGACTTTC. It encodes CASSEAVTGDMSGANVLTF. The rearrangement uses TRBV6-1 and TRBJ2-6; 7 positions match TRBD1. This CDR3 contains 19 residues. Per the germline V gene, CDR1 is MNHNS and CDR2 is SASEGT. The V and J ends lost 0 bases and 1 base, in that order; junction bases with no gene match: 9.